This T cell receptor beta chain was captured by sequencing in a study of blood T cells in healthy people across ages. Study conclusions and caveats: From one million sequenced T cells, diversity estimates were lower bounds. Long-lived and aged donors differed, with more naive CD4+ cells and higher diversity in the long-lived. No one knew whether donors had CMV, which possibly confounded expanded clonotype changes.

With regard to this clonotype: Its antigen is currently unknown.

A minimum of 6 million PBMCs was isolated per sample. PCR was performed a second time for roughly 7 to 11 cycles using a sample-barcoded 5' primer and a J-beta primer mix. TCRdb analysed the 5' RACE reads with MiXCR anew, one entry per CDR3 protein. The table has approximately 1,100,000 distinct CDR3 sequences, roughly 45% seen once; the top ten hold about 19%. Material for sequencing was blood. This receptor was taken from a woman aged 55-70 years in good health.

This chain's CDR3 is CASSPGTSGPRRTDTQYF. CDR3 nucleotides: TGTGCCAGCAGCCCGGGGACTAGCGGACCTAGAAGAACAGATACGCAGTATTTT. This chain connects TRBV3-1 to TRBJ2-3, with 11 bases lining up with TRBD2. Germline CDR1 reads LGHDT; CDR2 reads YNNKEL (reference sequence). V dropped 4 bases and J dropped 3; count of bases not matched to a gene: 12. CDR3 length: 18 amino acids.